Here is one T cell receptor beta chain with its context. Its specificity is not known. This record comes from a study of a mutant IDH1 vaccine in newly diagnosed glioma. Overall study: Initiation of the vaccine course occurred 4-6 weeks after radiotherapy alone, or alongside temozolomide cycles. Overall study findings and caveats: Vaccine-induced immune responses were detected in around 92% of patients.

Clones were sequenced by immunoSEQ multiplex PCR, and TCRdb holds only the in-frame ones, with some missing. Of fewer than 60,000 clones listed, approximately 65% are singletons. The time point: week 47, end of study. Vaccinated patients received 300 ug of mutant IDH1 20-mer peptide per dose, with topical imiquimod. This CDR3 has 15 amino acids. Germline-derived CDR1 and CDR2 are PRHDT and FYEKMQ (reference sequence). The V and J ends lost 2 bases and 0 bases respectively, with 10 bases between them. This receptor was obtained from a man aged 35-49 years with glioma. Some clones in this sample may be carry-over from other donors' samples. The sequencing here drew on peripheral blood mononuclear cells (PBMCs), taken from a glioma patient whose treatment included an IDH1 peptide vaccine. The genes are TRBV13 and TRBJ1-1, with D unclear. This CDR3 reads CASSLSLGMNTEAFF. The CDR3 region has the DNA TGTGCCAGCAGCTTAAGTCTGGGAATGAACACTGAAGCTTTCTTT.